Listed below are T cell receptor beta chains from one sample, sequenced in a study of shared clonotypes between healthy human individuals. Sequencing was performed with immunoSEQ multiplex PCR; in TCRdb, only in-frame clones are kept and a portion is missing. The top ten clones hold approximately 1.1% of a sample with approximately 1,500,000 clones, roughly 96% of them seen once. What was sequenced was naive CD4+ T cells sorted from blood. These TCRs come from a young man in good health. CDR3s include the opening cysteine and the closing phenylalanine or tryptophan. D genes are given only for firm matches. Not every row has a clone size; where given, it reads once, few, many or a size class.

j_gene: TRBJ2-1
v_gene: TRBV28
d_gene: TRBD2
abundance: .
CDR3nt: TGTGTAAGCGCGACAGCTAGCGGGAGGTACAATGAGCAGTTCTTC
CDR3aa: CVSATASGRYNEQFF

j_gene: TRBJ2-3
v_gene: TRBV5-1
d_gene: .
abundance: .
CDR3nt: TGCGCCAGCAGCTTGGCCGTCGGGGCGAGCACAGATACGCAGTATTTT
CDR3aa: CASSLAVGASTDTQYF

j_gene: TRBJ2-5
v_gene: TRBV19
d_gene: .
abundance: .
CDR3nt: TGTGCCAGTAGCTCATCGGCAGTTTTTGAGACCCAGTACTTC
CDR3aa: CASSSSAVFETQYF

j_gene: TRBJ2-1
v_gene: TRBV7-9
d_gene: .
abundance: once
CDR3nt: TGTGCCAGCAAGGATGGAGGAGAGCAGTTCTTC
CDR3aa: CASKDGGEQFF

j_gene: TRBJ1-1
v_gene: TRBV5-4
d_gene: .
abundance: .
CDR3nt: TGTGCCAGCAGCAAACAGGGGAACACTGAAGCTTTCTTT
CDR3aa: CASSKQGNTEAFF

j_gene: TRBJ2-7
v_gene: TRBV10-1
d_gene: .
abundance: .
CDR3nt: TGCGCCAGCAGTGACTTCACCTACGAGCAGTACTTC
CDR3aa: CASSDFTYEQYF

j_gene: TRBJ2-5
v_gene: TRBV5-1
d_gene: .
abundance: .
CDR3nt: TGCGCCAGCAGCTTAGACAACCTCCAAGAGACCCAGTACTTC
CDR3aa: CASSLDNLQETQYF

j_gene: TRBJ1-1
v_gene: TRBV5-1
d_gene: .
abundance: .
CDR3nt: TGCGCCAGCAGCTTTGGAGCAGACACTGAAGCTTTCTTT
CDR3aa: CASSFGADTEAFF

j_gene: TRBJ1-3
v_gene: TRBV4-3
d_gene: .
abundance: .
CDR3nt: TGCGCCAGCAGCCAAGATGTTGACTCTGGAAACACCATATATTTT
CDR3aa: CASSQDVDSGNTIYF

j_gene: TRBJ1-3
v_gene: TRBV27
d_gene: .
abundance: .
CDR3nt: TGTGCCAGTTGCTGGGGGGGAGAAGTGTCCGGAAACACCATATATTTT
CDR3aa: CASCWGGEVSGNTIYF

j_gene: TRBJ1-5
v_gene: TRBV7-9
d_gene: .
abundance: .
CDR3nt: TGTGCCAGCAGCTTAGTAGATCAGCCCCAGCATTTT
CDR3aa: CASSLVDQPQHF

j_gene: TRBJ2-5
v_gene: TRBV15
d_gene: TRBD2
abundance: .
CDR3nt: TGTGCCACCAGATACCTTTCGACTAGCGGGAGTCGGGAGACCCAGTACTTC
CDR3aa: CATRYLSTSGSRETQYF

j_gene: TRBJ1-1
v_gene: TRBV9
d_gene: TRBD1
abundance: once
CDR3nt: TGTGCCAGCAGCCAAGCCCTCAAGGGGGACAGGAAGAACACTGAAGCTTTCTTT
CDR3aa: CASSQALKGDRKNTEAFF

j_gene: TRBJ2-1
v_gene: TRBV19
d_gene: TRBD2
abundance: .
CDR3nt: TGTGCCAGTAGTATCTGGGCTAGCGGGAGTCAGGGTCTCAATGAGCAGTTCTTC
CDR3aa: CASSIWASGSQGLNEQFF

j_gene: TRBJ2-7
v_gene: TRBV11-2
d_gene: .
abundance: .
CDR3nt: TGTGCCAGCAGCCCGCTTTGGCAGGGGGGCTACGAGCAGTACTTC
CDR3aa: CASSPLWQGGYEQYF

j_gene: TRBJ2-1
v_gene: TRBV5-4
d_gene: TRBD1
abundance: .
CDR3nt: TGTGCCAGCAGCTCCGCACAGGGGCGCTCCTACAATGAGCAGTTCTTC
CDR3aa: CASSSAQGRSYNEQFF

j_gene: TRBJ2-1
v_gene: TRBV2
d_gene: TRBD2
abundance: .
CDR3nt: TGTGCCAGCAGCCTCCGGAGGGGGAGGGTAGCGGGGATAAAAAATGAGCAGTTCTTC
CDR3aa: CASSLRRGRVAGIKNEQFF

j_gene: TRBJ2-7
v_gene: TRBV5-4
d_gene: .
abundance: .
CDR3nt: TGTGCCAGCAGCTCCTTGGCAGGGCGGGAGCAGTACTTC
CDR3aa: CASSSLAGREQYF

j_gene: TRBJ2-6
v_gene: TRBV4-3
d_gene: .
abundance: .
CDR3nt: TGCGCCAGCAGCCTGCAATGGGGCACTGGGGCCAACGTCCTGACTTTC
CDR3aa: CASSLQWGTGANVLTF

j_gene: TRBJ2-7
v_gene: TRBV5-4
d_gene: TRBD2
abundance: .
CDR3nt: TGTGCCAGCAGCTTGGAATCTTGGACTAGCTCCTACGAGCAGTACTTC
CDR3aa: CASSLESWTSSYEQYF

j_gene: TRBJ2-7
v_gene: TRBV2
d_gene: .
abundance: once
CDR3nt: TGTGCCAGCAGCGGTGAGGTAGGTGCCTACGAGCAGTACTTC
CDR3aa: CASSGEVGAYEQYF

j_gene: TRBJ2-3
v_gene: TRBV28
d_gene: TRBD1
abundance: .
CDR3nt: TGTGCCAGCACCCGGACAGGGAGCAGCACAGATACGCAGTATTTT
CDR3aa: CASTRTGSSTDTQYF

j_gene: TRBJ2-7
v_gene: TRBV28
d_gene: .
abundance: .
CDR3nt: TGTGCCAGCAGTGGCACCGGAGCAACACGGAAGCAGTACTTC
CDR3aa: CASSGTGATRKQYF

j_gene: TRBJ1-3
v_gene: TRBV4-3
d_gene: .
abundance: .
CDR3nt: TGCGCCAGCAGCCAAGTAAGAACTACGGACACCATATATTTT
CDR3aa: CASSQVRTTDTIYF

j_gene: TRBJ2-1
v_gene: TRBV5-8
d_gene: .
abundance: .
CDR3nt: TGTGCCAGCAGCCTTGGACCTAGCGCGTTCTTC
CDR3aa: CASSLGPSAFF

j_gene: TRBJ1-5
v_gene: TRBV15
d_gene: .
abundance: .
CDR3nt: TGTGCCACCAGCACCTACAGAGGAGGGGGTGGGCGAGGTCAGCCCCAGCATTTT
CDR3aa: CATSTYRGGGGRGQPQHF

j_gene: TRBJ2-3
v_gene: TRBV19
d_gene: TRBD2
abundance: .
CDR3nt: TGTGCCAGCACCGGGACTAGGGGGGCAGATACGCAGTATTTT
CDR3aa: CASTGTRGADTQYF

j_gene: TRBJ1-5
v_gene: TRBV6-1
d_gene: .
abundance: .
CDR3nt: TGTGCCAGCAGTGAACGCGGCCTTGGCCAGCCCCAGCATTTT
CDR3aa: CASSERGLGQPQHF

j_gene: TRBJ2-1
v_gene: TRBV10-2
d_gene: TRBD2
abundance: .
CDR3nt: TGCGCCAGCAGCGTAGCGGGAAATGAGCAGTTCTTC
CDR3aa: CASSVAGNEQFF

j_gene: TRBJ2-2
v_gene: TRBV7-6
d_gene: .
abundance: once
CDR3nt: TGTGCCAGCAGCTTAGCCCCCACTAGCCGGACGAACACCGGGGAGCTGTTTTTT
CDR3aa: CASSLAPTSRTNTGELFF

j_gene: TRBJ2-5
v_gene: TRBV5-6
d_gene: .
abundance: .
CDR3nt: TGTGCCAGCAGCTTGGTCAGGGGCCCACAAGAGACCCAGTACTTC
CDR3aa: CASSLVRGPQETQYF

j_gene: TRBJ2-1
v_gene: TRBV28
d_gene: .
abundance: .
CDR3nt: TGTGCCAGCAGTTTAATCAGTCGGCCTGAGCAGTTCTTC
CDR3aa: CASSLISRPEQFF

j_gene: TRBJ1-1
v_gene: TRBV6-1
d_gene: .
abundance: .
CDR3nt: TGTGCCACCCAGGAGAAGCCGAACACTGAAGCTTTCTTT
CDR3aa: CATQEKPNTEAFF

j_gene: TRBJ1-5
v_gene: TRBV19
d_gene: .
abundance: once
CDR3nt: TGTGCCAGTAGTACCCTAGGCAGGCATAGCAATCAGCCCCAGCATTTT
CDR3aa: CASSTLGRHSNQPQHF

j_gene: TRBJ2-1
v_gene: TRBV12-5
d_gene: TRBD1
abundance: .
CDR3nt: TGTGCTAGTGGTTTCACCTGGGACAGGGGAGAATACAATGAGCAGTTCTTC
CDR3aa: CASGFTWDRGEYNEQFF